One sample yielded the 32 T cell receptor beta chains listed below, sequenced in a study of esophageal squamous cell carcinoma under preoperative chemotherapy. Each CDR3 protein is one row after TCRdb ran MiXCR on the PCR reads. The table has about 18,000 distinct CDR3 sequences, about half seen once. As for time point: after preoperative PTX-NDP chemotherapy. This sample was gathered from a patient given preoperative chemotherapy. These receptors were taken from a human donor with esophageal squamous cell carcinoma. The donor label of this sample is uncertain.

This clonotype came up many times. CDR3 loop: CASSFTPPGQGGKQETQYF. The CDR3 DNA follows: TGTGCCAGCAGTTTTACCCCCCCGGGACAGGGTGGAAAGCAAGAGACCCAGTACTTC. V and J are TRBV27 and TRBJ2-5, with 9 positions matching TRBD1. Germline trimming cut 3 bases from V and 2 bases from J; bases unmatched to any gene: 16. The CDR3 totals 19 residues. In germline, CDR1 is MNHEY, CDR2 SMNVEV (reference sequence).

The table lists this clonotype with many counts. The rearrangement joins TRBV6-1 to TRBJ2-1; 7 bases line up with TRBD1. The CDR3 has 16 amino acids. Germline CDR1 is MNHNS and CDR2 is SASEGT. After removal of 4 bases from V and 2 bases from J, the junction contained 8 bases not matched to a gene. CDR3 protein: CASSVTGVYPYNEQFF. The DNA for the CDR3 is TGTGCCAGCAGTGTAACAGGGGTATACCCCTACAATGAGCAGTTCTTC.

With regard to this clonotype: Germline and junction disagree at one end, which may indicate a read error. The chain joins TRBV7-6 to TRBJ2-2; D gene uncertain. The CDR3 loop spans 15 amino acids. Germline-derived CDR1 and CDR2 are SGHVS and FNYEAQ. The CDR3 loop is CASSLAGVNTGALYF. The DNA of the CDR3 is TGTGCCAGCAGCTTAGCGGGCGTTAACACCGGTGCGCTGTATTTT.

In its sample, this clonotype was seen a few times. This chain joins TRBV7-2 and TRBJ2-7; D might be TRBD2 (6 bases). The CDR3 runs to 14 residues. V was shortened by 3 bases and J by 3 bases, with 12 bases between the two germline ends. The germline CDR1 and CDR2 sequences are SGHTA and FQGNSA. The CDR3 spells CASSFRLDDYEQYF. CDR3 coding DNA: TGTGCCAGCAGCTTTAGACTAGACGACTACGAGCAGTACTTC.

This clonotype is categorized as large. The chain uses TRBV12-3 or TRBV12-4 and TRBJ2-5; no definite D call. The CDR3 consists of 16 residues. V dropped 0 bases and J dropped 0 bases, with 11 bases sitting between them. The CDR3 loop is CASSLAALGYQETQYF. The CDR3 nucleotides read TGTGCCAGCAGTTTAGCCGCCTTGGGGTACCAAGAGACCCAGTACTTC.

On this clonotype: A read error may account for a junction end that differs from germline. The chain has TRBV7-3 and TRBJ2-3; maybe TRBD2 (6 bases). Germline CDR1 SGHTA, CDR2 FQGTGA. The CDR3 covers 15 residues. CDR3 in amino acids: CAASAAGGEQDTQYF. The CDR3 DNA reads as TGTGCCGCCAGCGCTGCTGGCGGGGAGCAAGATACCCAGTATTTT.

The V gene is TRBV5-6, the J gene TRBJ2-1, with D possibly TRBD1 on 6 matching bases. CDR1 is SGHDT and CDR2 is YYEEEE in the germline V gene. The CDR3 has 14 residues. The V end was cut by 0 bases, the J end by 5 bases, with 9 bases between. The CDR3 bases are TGTGCCAGCAGCTTGGTCGGACAGAACAATGAGCAGTTCTTC. This codes for CASSLVGQNNEQFF.

In this sample, this clonotype turned up once. The gene calls are TRBV7-6 and TRBJ2-2; the D gene is possibly TRBD2 (5 bases). The end of the DNA is better explained by TRBJ2-3, so the J call may be wrong. Germline loops: CDR1 SGHVS, CDR2 FNYEAQ. The CDR3 length is 15 residues. The CDR3 region is CAMGFPGVNTGAQYF. The CDR3 DNA reads as TGTGCCATGGGCTTCCCGGGCGTTAACACCGGGGCGCAGTATTTT.

Note on this clonotype: Germline is not matched at one junction end, which may reflect a read error. The J gene is TRBJ2-4, the V gene TRBV7-2; the D gene is possibly TRBD1 (6 bases). Germline CDR1 is SGHTA and CDR2 is FQGNSA. CDR3 length: 16 amino acids. CDR3 region: CASSAPQGWGTNTQYF. The CDR3 DNA sequence: TGTGCCAGCAGCGCACCGCAGGGGTGGGGCACAAACACGCAGTATTTC.

J is TRBJ2-1 and V is TRBV27; 12 bases agree with TRBD2. This CDR3 region has 15 residues. Per the germline V gene, CDR1 is MNHEY and CDR2 is SMNVEV (reference sequence). The ends lost 4 bases at V and 9 bases at J; junction bases unmatched: 7. Here the CDR3 reads CASSSPGLAGSEQFF. For the CDR3, the DNA is TGTGCCAGCAGTTCTCCGGGACTAGCGGGTAGTGAGCAGTTCTTC.

The chain has TRBV28 and TRBJ1-2, with 9 bases identical to TRBD1. The CDR3 loop spans 15 amino acids. The V segment lost 6 bases and the J segment 1 base; nucleotides outside the gene matches: 6. The germline gives CDR1 MDHEN, CDR2 SYDVKM. The CDR3 protein is CASRTGGMGNYGYTF. As DNA, the CDR3 is TGTGCCAGCAGGACAGGGGGAATGGGTAACTATGGCTACACCTTC.

This clonotype was detected only a few times. This sequence joins TRBV7-8 and TRBJ2-3; D may match TRBD1 or TRBD2 (6 bases each). Trimming stripped 3 bases from V and 1 base from J, with 14 bases between. The CDR3 length is 16 residues. The germline CDR1 and CDR2 sequences are SGHVS and FQNEAQ. CDR3 bases: TGTGCCAGCAGCTTCACGACGGGGGCGGGCACAGATACGCAGTATTTT. As protein: CASSFTTGAGTDTQYF. The entire variable domain, with the rest obtained from reference TRBV7-8 and TRBJ2-3, is as follows: GAGVSQSPRYKVAKRGQDVALRCDPISGHVSLFWYQQALGQGPEFLTYFQNEAQLDKSGLPSDRFFAERPEGSVSTLKIQRTQQEDSAVYLCASSFTTGAGTDTQYFGPGTRLTVL.

V usage is TRBV7-9 and J usage is TRBJ2-1, with 7 bases that match TRBD1. The better agreement between TRBJ2-7 and the DNA end casts doubt on the J call. Germline V CDR1 and CDR2: SEHNR, FQNEAQ (reference sequence). This CDR3 region has 15 residues. The CDR3 bases are TGTGCCAGCAGCCCCCCAGAGACAGGGTTGGACGAGCAGTACTTC. Protein sequence: CASSPPETGLDEQYF.

The chain employs TRBV7-2 and TRBJ2-5; 10 bases are shared with TRBD2. The J call may be incorrect, as the DNA end agrees better with TRBJ2-7. There are 14 residues in the CDR3. The germline gives CDR1 SGHTA, CDR2 FQGNSA. The CDR3 bases are TGTGCCAGCAGCTTCCGGACTAGCGGCTACGAGCAGTACTTC. It is translated as CASSFRTSGYEQYF.

This rearrangement joins TRBV11-3 to TRBJ2-1; D is perhaps TRBD2 (6 bases). The end of the DNA is better explained by TRBJ2-7, so the J call may be wrong. Germline V gene sequence: CDR1 SGHNT, CDR2 YENEEA. The CDR3 consists of 15 residues. The CDR3 DNA is TGTGCCAGCACTACCTCACGGGGGTCAGCGAATGAGCAGTACTTC. It codes for CASTTSRGSANEQYF.

The rearrangement joins TRBV7-2 to TRBJ2-3; possible D gene TRBD2, 6 bases. There are 17 residues in the CDR3. Trimming left V 5 bases short and J 3 bases short, with 21 bases between. Germline CDR1 reads SGHTA; CDR2 reads FQGNSA. The CDR3 DNA reads as TGTGCCAGCAGCGAGGGGATCGGGGCTGGGAGGACAGATACGCAGTATTTT. Protein: CASSEGIGAGRTDTQYF.

This clonotype was observed many times. This sequence may be a read error, since a much larger clone differs from it by one base. The CDR3 coding sequence is TGTGCCAGCAGCTTGGGAGGGACGGAGCAAGAGACCCAGTTCTTC. Protein: CASSLGGTEQETQFF. The V and J genes are TRBV7-2 and TRBJ2-1, with 7 nucleotides matching TRBD2. This CDR3 has 15 amino acids. The ends lost 3 bases at V and 13 bases at J; junction bases unmatched: 15. Germline CDR1 and CDR2: SGHTA and FQGNSA.

The V and J genes are TRBV10-1 and TRBJ2-3; perhaps TRBD2 as D (6 bases). V was shortened by 3 bases and J by 2 bases, with 12 bases between the two germline ends. The CDR3 is made up of 15 amino acids. Germline assignment: CDR1 WNHNN and CDR2 SYGVQD (reference sequence). CDR3 in amino acids: CASSEGSGHTDTQYF. DNA for the CDR3: TGCGCCAGCAGTGAAGGTAGCGGCCACACAGATACGCAGTATTTT.

In this sample, this clonotype turned up a few times. The DNA for the CDR3 is TGTGCCAGCGACGAAGGGTGGGGAGAGACCCAGTACTTC. Translation: CASDEGWGETQYF. The chain couples TRBV6-1 to TRBJ2-7; no reliable D call. The last part of the DNA fits TRBJ2-5 better; the J call may be wrong. The length of the CDR3 is 13 residues. Germline V CDR1 and CDR2: MNHNS, SASEGT.

In the case of this clonotype: A read error may account for a junction end that differs from germline. The chain carries TRBV7-2 and TRBJ2-3; D perhaps matches TRBD1 (5 bases). CDR1 is SGHTA, CDR2 FQGNSA, per germline. The CDR3 loop spans 14 amino acids. The CDR3 region is CASSSAVDTGTQYF. CDR3 in DNA: TGTGCCAGCAGCTCGGCAGTGGACACAGGTACGCAGTATTTT.

The rearrangement joins TRBV7-8 to TRBJ2-7, with unresolved D. The J call may be faulty, since TRBJ2-1 better matches the DNA end. The V gene's germline CDR1 is SGHVS and CDR2 FQNEAQ. The CDR3 runs 12 residues. The CDR3: CASSLVSNEQFF. The CDR3 coding sequence is TGTGCCAGCAGCTTAGTAAGCAATGAGCAGTTCTTC.

This chain connects TRBV6-5 to TRBJ2-3; D gene ambiguous. Trimming took off 3 bases at V and 0 bases at J, with 7 bases between the two ends. CDR3 length: 14 residues. From germline, CDR1 is MNHEY and CDR2 SVGAGI. DNA for the CDR3: TGTGCCAGCAGTTATCGTGGAAGCACAGATACGCAGTATTTT. Protein sequence: CASSYRGSTDTQYF.

The genes are TRBV11-2 and TRBJ2-2; 7 bases are a match to TRBD2. The germline V gene encodes CDR1 SGHAT and CDR2 FQNNGV. The V gene end was trimmed by 4 bases and the J gene end by 16 bases; junction bases not matched to a gene: 24. This CDR3 region has 17 residues. Written as DNA, the CDR3 is TGTGCCAGCAGCTCAACCTTTCGCGGGAGTAACACCGGTGCGCAGTTTTTT. Protein sequence: CASSSTFRGSNTGAQFF. Drawing the rest from reference TRBV11-2 and TRBJ2-2, the complete variable domain is EAGVAQSPRYKIIEKRQSVAFWCNPISGHATLYWYQQILGQGPKLLIQFQNNGVVDDSQLPKDRFSAERLKGVDSTLKIQPAKLEDSAVYLCASSSTFRGSNTGAQFFGEGSRLTVL.

The chain employs TRBV24-1 and TRBJ2-5; TRBD2 matches 7 bases. This CDR3 region has 18 residues. Germline assignment: CDR1 KGHDR and CDR2 SFDVKD. With 5 bases clipped from V and 4 bases from J, the junction kept 18 bases outside the gene matches. CDR3 DNA sequence: TGTGCCACCAGTGCAGTCGTGGGGGAGGGCGGCCCCGCAGAGACCCAGTACTTC. This codes for CATSAVVGEGGPAETQYF.

This clonotype was recorded only once. Possible read error: a much larger clone is one base away. This chain uses TRBV6-4 with TRBJ2-4, with D tentatively TRBD2 (5 bases). The end of the DNA fits TRBJ2-1 better, so the J call may be wrong. In germline, CDR1 is MRHNA, CDR2 SNTAGT. The CDR3 extends over 14 amino acids. The CDR3 sequence is CASSDWEPQETQFF. CDR3 bases: TGTGCCAGCAGTGACTGGGAGCCTCAAGAGACCCAGTTCTTC.

Remarks on this clonotype: One junction end disagrees with the germline gene, perhaps due to a read error. This chain connects TRBV10-3 to TRBJ2-2, with D tentatively TRBD1 or TRBD2 (5 bases each). This CDR3 has 14 residues. Looked up from germline, CDR1 is ENHRY and CDR2 is SYGVKD. CDR3 in amino acids: CAISESVEQGELFF. In DNA form, the CDR3 reads TGTGCCATCAGTGAGTCTGTAGAGCAAGGGGAGCTGTTTTTC.

This clonotype showed up just a few times. This chain connects TRBV7-8 to TRBJ2-5, with TRBD2 matching 7 bases. The CDR3 contains 15 residues. Germline CDR1 reads SGHVS; CDR2 reads FQNEAQ. J was trimmed by 2 bases and V by 4 bases; bases with no gene match: 7. For the CDR3, the DNA is TGTGCCAGCAGCTGGGGGGGGAACCTTCAAGAGACCCAGTACTTC. It is translated as CASSWGGNLQETQYF. Full variable domain (remainder filled in from reference TRBV7-8 and TRBJ2-5): GAGVSQSPRYKVAKRGQDVALRCDPISGHVSLFWYQQALGQGPEFLTYFQNEAQLDKSGLPSDRFFAERPEGSVSTLKIQRTQQEDSAVYLCASSWGGNLQETQYFGPGTRLLVL.

A single count supports this clonotype. The rearrangement links TRBV7-2 to TRBJ2-1; 14 positions agree with TRBD2. CDR1 and CDR2 from the germline V gene are SGHTA and FQGNSA. The CDR3 contains 15 residues. J lost 10 bases, V lost 5 bases, and 7 bases had no gene match. CDR3 bases: TGTGCCAGCAGCCCGAGGACTAGCGGGAGGTACGAGCAGTTCTTC. Translation: CASSPRTSGRYEQFF.

This clonotype was seen only a few times. A much larger clonotype is one base distant, so this may be a read error. The chain recombines TRBV24-1 with TRBJ2-1; 8 nucleotides match TRBD2. CDR1 is KGHDR and CDR2 is SFDVKD in the germline V gene. With V trimmed by 5 bases and J by 13 bases, 21 bases remained unmatched. CDR3 length: 17 residues. The CDR3 spells CATSGPLTGLAKNIQFF. CDR3 nucleotide sequence: TGTGCCACCAGTGGCCCCCTGACAGGACTAGCCAAAAACATTCAGTTCTTC.

On this clonotype itself: The junction departs from germline at one end; a sequencing error may be responsible. This chain uses TRBV7-2 with TRBJ2-2, with D possibly being TRBD1 or TRBD2 (5 bases each). Germline CDR1 is SGHTA and CDR2 is FQGNSA. CDR3 size: 14 residues. The CDR3 bases are TGTGCGGGCAGCCCGGTCGTGAACACCGGGGCGCTGTATTTT. Its translation: CAGSPVVNTGALYF.

The chain couples TRBV27 to TRBJ1-6; D not resolved. Germline loops: CDR1 MNHEY, CDR2 SMNVEV (reference sequence). The germline V and J ends were trimmed by 3 bases and 8 bases, with 11 bases remaining between them. The CDR3 covers 14 residues. CDR3 loop: CASSFFGSYSPLHF. The CDR3 DNA sequence: TGTGCCAGCAGTTTCTTTGGCAGTTATTCACCCCTCCACTTT.

The chain recombines TRBV5-6 with TRBJ2-5; possibly TRBD1 or TRBD2 for D (7 bases each). This CDR3 is built from 15 residues. V was cut by 3 bases and J by 2 bases, with 14 bases left in between. Germline values: CDR1 SGHDT, CDR2 YYEEEE. The chain's CDR3 is CASSSRGGGQETQYF. Written as DNA, the CDR3 is TGTGCCAGCAGCTCCAGGGGGGGGGGTCAAGAGACCCAGTACTTC.